Below, one TCR beta chain is given with its context. These data are taken from a study of cytotoxic CD8 clonotypes in ibrutinib-treated CLL. From germline, CDR1 is SGHVS and CDR2 FNYEAQ. There are 16 residues in the CDR3. V lost 0 bases and J lost 4, with 13 bases in between. The method was immunoSEQ multiplex PCR; TCRdb's version includes in-frame clones alone and lacks a portion of them. The table records 300,000 to 400,000 clones, about 64% of them present only once. The TCR was taken from a human donor with chronic lymphocytic leukemia. V usage is TRBV7-6 and J usage is TRBJ2-1, with D maybe TRBD2 (7 bases). This material consisted of PBMCs, taken after 36 months of ibrutinib treatment. In DNA form, the CDR3 reads TGTGCCAGCAGCTTAGCGATTGGGGGGGCGTACAATGAGCAGTTCTTC. Protein sequence: CASSLAIGGAYNEQFF.